The 21 T cell receptor beta chains presented below share a single source sample, sequenced in a study of cytomegalovirus exposure and HLA in healthy donors. The protocol was immunoSEQ multiplex PCR, while the TCRdb copy is restricted to in-frame clones and leaves out a portion. Among about 240,000 clones listed, approximately 86% were seen once. Sequencing was carried out using PBMCs. The receptors stem from a woman in her 30s in good health and CMV-seropositive.

This chain uses TRBV28 with TRBJ1-4, with 10 bases fitting TRBD1. The CDR3 length is 14 residues. Germline V gene sequence: CDR1 MDHEN, CDR2 SYDVKM. Trimming took 6 bases from V and 8 from J; bases not matched to a gene: 6. CDR3 sequence (DNA): TGTGCCAGCAGCATGACAGGGGGCGAGGAAAAACTGTTTTTT. Translated: CASSMTGGEEKLFF.

CDR3 nucleotide sequence: TGTGCCAGCAGTGAAGGCGGAGGGTGGGCGCAGGTCAATGAGCAGTTCTTC. Protein product: CASSEGGGWAQVNEQFF. This chain connects TRBV2 to TRBJ2-1, with D perhaps matching TRBD2 (6 bases). Germline CDR1 and CDR2: SNHLY and FYNNEI. The CDR3 extends over 17 amino acids. Trimming left V 1 base short and J 6 bases short, with 19 bases between.

This clone was seen just once. The CDR3 DNA is TGCGCCAGCAGTTCCCAGGGGGCAAGGCTGTTCACTGAAGCTTTCTTT. Translation gives CASSSQGARLFTEAFF. The chain recombines TRBV5-1 with TRBJ1-1, with 8 bases lining up with TRBD1. CDR1 and CDR2 (germline): SGHRS, YFSETQ. The CDR3 runs to 16 residues. V shed 5 bases, J shed 4 bases, and the junction held 13 bases outside the gene matches. Drawing the rest from reference TRBV5-1 and TRBJ1-1, the complete variable domain is KAGVTQTPRYLIKTRGQQVTLSCSPISGHRSVSWYQQTPGQGLQFLFEYFSETQRNKGNFPGRFSGRQFSNSRSEMNVSTLELGDSALYLCASSSQGARLFTEAFFGQGTRLTVV.

The rearrangement links TRBV5-1 to TRBJ2-5, with 7 positions matching TRBD1. CDR1 and CDR2 (germline): SGHRS, YFSETQ. J lost 4 bases, V lost 4 bases, and 7 bases had no gene match. The CDR3 totals 14 residues. The CDR3 sequence: CASSLDRVRETQYF. The CDR3 coding sequence is TGCGCCAGCAGCCTTGACAGGGTTCGAGAGACCCAGTACTTC.

The chain uses TRBV6-6 and TRBJ2-5; maybe TRBD2 (5 bases). Trimming removed 6 bases at V and 5 bases at J, with 10 bases between. The CDR3 contains 12 residues. Germline V gene data show CDR1 as MNHNY and CDR2 as SVGAGI (reference sequence). CDR3 amino acids: CASSWTGETQYF. CDR3 coding DNA: TGTGCCAGCAGCTGGACGGGGGAGACCCAGTACTTC.

The chain links TRBV19 to TRBJ2-1, with 9 bases lining up with TRBD2. This CDR3 is 14 amino acids long. Losses at the gene ends were 5 bases for V and 3 bases for J; bases not matched to a gene: 2. The germline V gene has CDR1 LNHDA and CDR2 SQIVND (reference sequence). DNA for the CDR3: TGTGCCAGTAGTGATAGCGGGAGCTACAATGAGCAGTTCTTC. Its protein product is CASSDSGSYNEQFF.

The chain links TRBV7-9 to TRBJ1-1, with D possibly matching TRBD1 (6 bases). Germline lookup yields CDR1 SEHNR and CDR2 FQNEAQ (reference sequence). There are 16 residues in the CDR3. The germline V and J ends were trimmed by 5 bases and 0 bases, with 16 bases remaining between them. CDR3 sequence: CASSQGQQLMNTEAFF. CDR3 DNA sequence: TGTGCCAGCAGCCAAGGACAGCAACTCATGAACACTGAAGCTTTCTTT.

The chain employs TRBV5-1 and TRBJ2-7, with D possibly being TRBD2 (5 bases). The germline V gene encodes CDR1 SGHRS and CDR2 YFSETQ. This CDR3 contains 13 residues. Trimming removed 2 bases at V and 0 bases at J, with 6 bases between. Here the CDR3 DNA reads TGCGCCAGCAGCTTTACTAGCTCCTACGAGCAGTACTTC. The encoded protein is CASSFTSSYEQYF.

The chain employs TRBV5-4 and TRBJ2-7; unclear D gene. Trimming stripped 4 bases from V and 4 bases from J, with 15 bases between. The CDR3 is made up of 14 amino acids. Per germline, CDR1 SGHNT and CDR2 YYREEE (reference sequence). CDR3: CASSMRYGSYEQYF. The CDR3 nucleotides read TGTGCCAGCAGCATGCGATACGGGTCTTACGAGCAGTACTTC.

The chain combines TRBV27 with TRBJ2-7; 12 positions agree with TRBD2. The CDR3 is made up of 14 amino acids. J lost 7 bases, V lost 5 bases, and 6 bases had no gene match. CDR1 is MNHEY, CDR2 SMNVEV, per germline (reference sequence). The CDR3 DNA sequence: TGTGCCAGCAGTCGACTAGCGGGAGTTGAAGAGCAGTACTTC. Translated: CASSRLAGVEEQYF.

This clone was recorded a few times. The genes are TRBV2 and TRBJ2-7; 8 bases match TRBD2. The CDR3 is made up of 15 amino acids. J gave up 2 bases and V 5 bases, and 8 bases lay outside the gene matches. In germline, CDR1 is SNHLY, CDR2 FYNNEI. CDR3 amino acids: CASSYTSGGPYEQYF. CDR3 nucleotides: TGTGCCAGCAGTTATACTAGCGGCGGGCCCTACGAGCAGTACTTC.

The chain employs TRBV5-1 and TRBJ1-4; D ambiguous. Germline CDR1 and CDR2: SGHRS and YFSETQ. CDR3 size: 14 residues. V gave up 5 bases and J gave up 0 bases, with 8 bases separating them. The CDR3 protein is CASRSGSTNEKLFF. Written as DNA, the CDR3 is TGCGCCAGCAGGTCAGGATCAACTAATGAAAAACTGTTTTTT. Looking up the rest from reference TRBV5-1 and TRBJ1-4 gives the full variable domain: KAGVTQTPRYLIKTRGQQVTLSCSPISGHRSVSWYQQTPGQGLQFLFEYFSETQRNKGNFPGRFSGRQFSNSRSEMNVSTLELGDSALYLCASRSGSTNEKLFFGSGTQLSVL.

The gene calls are TRBV10-1 and TRBJ2-5, with TRBD2 matching over 9 bases. Germline loops: CDR1 WNHNN, CDR2 SYGVQD (reference sequence). This CDR3 has 17 residues. V was pared by 3 bases and J by 4 bases, with 12 bases of the junction left unmatched. The CDR3 coding sequence is TGCGCCAGCAGTGAAGTCCCGCCTAGCGGGAATGGAGAGACCCAGTACTTC. This sequence encodes CASSEVPPSGNGETQYF.

The V call is TRBV12-5, the J call TRBJ2-3, with 8 bases matching TRBD1. Germline V CDR1 and CDR2: LGHNT, FRNRAP. This CDR3 contains 14 residues. Trimming removed 5 bases from V and 4 bases from J; junction bases left unmatched: 5. In DNA form, the CDR3 reads TGTGCTAGTGGTCCGGACAGGGTGTCAGATACGCAGTATTTT. It encodes CASGPDRVSDTQYF.

This rearrangement joins TRBV4-1 to TRBJ2-1, with 9 nucleotides matching TRBD2. The J segment lost 7 bases and the V segment lost 1 base, leaving 5 bases of the junction unmatched. Looked up from germline, CDR1 is MGHRA and CDR2 is YSYEKL. The CDR3 has 15 residues. The CDR3 loop is CASSQGLAGTNEQFF. CDR3 bases: TGCGCCAGCAGCCAAGGCCTAGCGGGGACTAATGAGCAGTTCTTC.

This chain uses TRBV14 with TRBJ1-2; D is perhaps TRBD1 (6 bases). V was pared by 0 bases and J by 3 bases, with 14 bases between. This CDR3 comprises 16 residues. Germline loops: CDR1 SGHDN, CDR2 FVKESK. The CDR3 protein is CASSQDRQGWDYGYTF. The CDR3 coding sequence is TGTGCCAGCAGCCAAGACCGGCAGGGGTGGGACTATGGCTACACCTTC.

J is TRBJ1-1 and V is TRBV2, with TRBD1 identical over 8 bases. The V gene's germline CDR1 is SNHLY and CDR2 FYNNEI. The CDR3 loop spans 11 amino acids. The V gene end was trimmed by 4 bases and the J gene end by 11 bases; junction bases not matched to a gene: 3. In DNA, the CDR3 is TGTGCCAGCAGTGCAGGGGGCGAGGCTTTCTTT. This translates into CASSAGGEAFF. The variable domain in full, with the rest retrieved from reference TRBV2 and TRBJ1-1, is EPEVTQTPSHQVTQMGQEVILRCVPISNHLYFYWYRQILGQKVEFLVSFYNNEISEKSEIFDDQFSVERPDGSNFTLKIRSTKLEDSAMYFCASSAGGEAFFGQGTRLTVV.

The chain is built from TRBV10-1 and TRBJ2-1, with D unresolved. In germline, CDR1 is WNHNN, CDR2 SYGVQD (reference sequence). CDR3 length equals 15 residues. Between the trimmed V and J ends, which lost 0 bases and 0 bases, there was a span of 6 bases. The CDR3 loop reads CASSESVSSYNEQFF. In DNA form, the CDR3 reads TGCGCCAGCAGTGAGTCGGTCAGCTCCTACAATGAGCAGTTCTTC.

This chain uses TRBV5-1 with TRBJ2-5; no clear D. The CDR3 covers 13 residues. Germline loops: CDR1 SGHRS, CDR2 YFSETQ. V was shortened by 3 bases and J by 1 base, with 7 bases between the two germline ends. CDR3 sequence: CASSSDFQETQYF. CDR3 nucleotides: TGCGCCAGCAGCTCAGACTTCCAAGAGACCCAGTACTTC.

The genes are TRBV6-5 and TRBJ2-3, with TRBD2 matching 11 bases. The ends lost 2 bases at V and 4 bases at J; junction bases unmatched: 2. The CDR3 spans 15 residues. Germline V gives CDR1 MNHEY, CDR2 SVGAGI. CDR3 region: CASSYLAGGADTQYF. CDR3 sequence (DNA): TGTGCCAGCAGTTACCTAGCGGGAGGCGCAGATACGCAGTATTTT.

This clone was recorded a few times. This rearrangement joins TRBV5-4 to TRBJ2-2, with 9 positions matching TRBD2. The CDR3 length is 16 residues. Germline CDR1 SGHNT, CDR2 YYREEE (reference sequence). V was pared by 4 bases and J by 4 bases, with 8 bases of the junction left unmatched. For the CDR3, the DNA is TGTGCCAGCAGCCCTGGGCTAGCGGGAAGCACCGGGGAGCTGTTTTTT. Residues: CASSPGLAGSTGELFF.